These 2 T cell receptor beta chains were sequenced from one sample in a study of blood T cell repertoires in COVID-19. The data were produced by immunoSEQ multiplex PCR, yet TCRdb's version contains in-frame clones alone and is incomplete. The sample lists 150,000 to 200,000 clones; 70% to 90% were seen once. Material for sequencing was peripheral blood. These receptors all stem from a human donor in a cohort sampled during active COVID-19.

The rearrangement joins TRBV29-1 to TRBJ2-5; 8 bases fit TRBD2. With V trimmed by 5 bases and J by 5 bases, 13 bases remained unmatched. Germline V CDR1 and CDR2: SQVTM, ANQGSEA. The CDR3 is 15 residues long. The CDR3 DNA reads as TGCAGCGTTCGAAGTGCCGGGAGGGCCGGCGAGACCCAGTACTTC. As protein: CSVRSAGRAGETQYF.

This chain connects TRBV5-1 to TRBJ1-3; D possibly corresponds to TRBD1 (6 bases). This CDR3 spans 16 amino acids. Germline values: CDR1 SGHRS, CDR2 YFSETQ. V lost 4 bases and J lost 0, with 14 bases in between. CDR3 nucleotide sequence: TGCGCCAGCAGCATACAGGGTGTGAGCTCTGGAAACACCATATATTTT. Translation gives CASSIQGVSSGNTIYF.